This T cell receptor beta chain is from a study of neurological immune-mediated disorders. TCRdb re-called the 5' RACE reads with MiXCR, one entry per CDR3 protein. The table has approximately 15,000 distinct CDR3 sequences, roughly 21% seen once. This clonotype was picked up many times. The trim removed 1 base at V and 1 base at J, leaving 11 bases unmatched. This CDR3 has 19 amino acids. Germline loops: CDR1 SGHTA, CDR2 FQGNSA. The gene calls are TRBV7-2 and TRBJ2-1, with 9 bases fitting TRBD2. This sequence originates from a man in his fifties or sixties in good health. The source material was PBMCs. CDR3 nucleotides: TGTGCCAGCAGCTTAGGTTGGCTAGCGGGAAATAGTTCCTACAATGAGCAGTTCTTC. It yields the protein CASSLGWLAGNSSYNEQFF.